These T cell receptor beta chains were read from a single sample in a study of blood T cells in healthy people across ages. TCRdb analysed the 5' RACE reads with MiXCR anew, one entry per CDR3 protein. The sample shows fewer than 2 million distinct CDR3 sequences, roughly 43% of them seen only once. Specimen: blood. The receptor set was obtained from a human donor in good health. Each CDR3 is given with its conserved first and last residue. The D gene is left open where the match is weak. Only part of the rows carry a size: once, few, many, or a class if the clone is expanded.

clone_size	j_call	v_call	d_call	cdr3_aa	cdr3_nt
.	TRBJ2-3	TRBV18	TRBD2	CASSPGTSGEWGTDTQYF	TGTGCCAGCTCACCGGGGACTAGCGGGGAATGGGGCACAGATACGCAGTATTTT
.	TRBJ1-1	TRBV7-9	.	CASSLAQGRNTEAFF	TGTGCCAGCAGCTTAGCGCAGGGGCGGAACACTGAAGCTTTCTTT
.	TRBJ1-2	TRBV12-3/TRBV12-4	.	CASTAGGNGYTF	TGTGCCAGCACCGCGGGGGGGAATGGCTACACCTTC
.	TRBJ1-6	TRBV5-6	.	CASSSTGTGRSPLHF	TGTGCCAGCAGCTCAACGGGGACGGGCCGTTCACCCCTCCACTTT
.	TRBJ1-6	TRBV12-3/TRBV12-4	TRBD1	CASSLGGTGKNSPLHF	TGTGCCAGCAGTCTGGGCGGGACAGGGAAGAATTCACCCCTCCACTTT
.	TRBJ2-3	TRBV9	TRBD1	CASSVQGQGDTDTQYF	TGTGCCAGCAGCGTACAAGGACAGGGAGACACAGATACGCAGTATTTT
.	TRBJ1-2	TRBV7-9	.	CASSFDEGGGSGYTF	TGTGCCAGCAGCTTTGACGAGGGTGGAGGATCGGGCTACACCTTC
once	TRBJ2-5	TRBV11-2	.	CASSPIEGQETQYF	TGTGCCAGCAGCCCAATAGAGGGACAAGAGACCCAGTACTTC
few	TRBJ2-1	TRBV4-3	.	CASSLIHRDGFYNEQFF	TGCGCCAGCAGCCTAATTCACAGGGATGGGTTTTACAATGAGCAGTTCTTC
.	TRBJ1-2	TRBV15	.	CATSRGGGYTF	TGTGCCACCAGCAGAGGGGGGGGCTACACCTTC
.	TRBJ2-3	TRBV20-1	TRBD2	CSARDYAGGVTDTQYF	TGCAGTGCTAGAGATTATGCGGGGGGGGTCACAGATACGCAGTATTTT
.	TRBJ1-2	TRBV5-6	TRBD1	CASSLGQVVHYGYTF	TGTGCCAGCAGCCTCGGACAGGTTGTACACTATGGCTACACCTTC
.	TRBJ1-2	TRBV5-1	.	CASSPLGGAGYTF	TGCGCCAGCAGCCCCCTGGGAGGCGCTGGCTACACCTTC
.	TRBJ2-7	TRBV20-1	.	CSAKSGTVTYEQYF	TGCAGTGCGAAGTCGGGGACGGTGACCTACGAGCAGTACTTC
.	TRBJ1-2	TRBV29-1	.	CSVKRDGYTF	TGCAGCGTCAAGAGAGATGGCTACACCTTC
few	TRBJ2-7	TRBV6-2/TRBV6-3	TRBD1	CASMGTGVREQYF	TGTGCCAGCATGGGGACAGGGGTTCGCGAGCAGTACTTC